This T cell receptor (beta chain) emerged from a study of cytomegalovirus exposure and HLA in healthy donors. Regarding the study as a whole: Later on, an analysis showed TCR association rates differing by HLA locus, with DRB1 the most and HLA-C the fewest. Apart from CMV serostatus, no immune exposure information was available.

The CDR3 contains 18 residues. Deletions cut 5 bases from V and 5 bases from J, with 25 bases between. Germline-derived CDR1 and CDR2 are LNHNV and YYDKDF (reference sequence). In the PCR, 60 Vbeta and 13 Jbeta primers were used. As originally analysed: Unique TCR beta chains numbered around 80 million in a later analysis, with roughly 10 million shared. Profiled with immunoSEQ multiplex PCR; TCRdb holds only in-frame clones, not every one. That table is the source of V, J and clone size, and D and trimming were worked out from the DNA. The table shows about 170,000 clones, with 75% to 85% occurring only once. The study sampled nominally healthy donors, though unrecorded immune exposures were likely. Concerning this clone itself: Its cognate antigen is unknown.

Sequencing was carried out using PBMCs. This chain uses TRBV15 with TRBJ1-5; D gene unclear. The receptor was derived from a girl under 10 years old in good health and CMV-seropositive. CDR3 coding DNA: TGTGCCACCAGCGGAACAACTAAAAACCGCAGTGCCTATCAGCCCCAGCATTTT. This codes for CATSGTTKNRSAYQPQHF.